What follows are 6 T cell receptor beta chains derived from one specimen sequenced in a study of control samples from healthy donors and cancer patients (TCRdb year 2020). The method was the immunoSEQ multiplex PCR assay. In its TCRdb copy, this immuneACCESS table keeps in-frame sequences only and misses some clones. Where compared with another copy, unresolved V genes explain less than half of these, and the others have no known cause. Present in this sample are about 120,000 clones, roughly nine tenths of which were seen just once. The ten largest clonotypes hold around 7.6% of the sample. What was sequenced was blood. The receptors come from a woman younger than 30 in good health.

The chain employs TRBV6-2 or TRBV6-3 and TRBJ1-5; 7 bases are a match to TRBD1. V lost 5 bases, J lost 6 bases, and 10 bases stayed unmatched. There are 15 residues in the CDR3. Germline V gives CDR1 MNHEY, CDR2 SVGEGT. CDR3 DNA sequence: TGTGCCAGCAGTGATAGGGGGCGACTGGGTCAGCCCCAGCATTTT. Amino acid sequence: CASSDRGRLGQPQHF.

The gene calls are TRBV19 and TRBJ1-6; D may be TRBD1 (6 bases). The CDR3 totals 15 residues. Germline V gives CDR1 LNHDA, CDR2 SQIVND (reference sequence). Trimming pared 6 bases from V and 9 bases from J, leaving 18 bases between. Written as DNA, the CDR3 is TGTGCCAGTAGCCTCACACGGATAGGGGGTTCACCCCTCCACTTT. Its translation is CASSLTRIGGSPLHF. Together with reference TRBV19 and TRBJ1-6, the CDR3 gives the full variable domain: DGGITQSPKYLFRKEGQNVTLSCEQNLNHDAMYWYRQDPGQGLRLIYYSQIVNDFQKGDIAEGYSVSREKKESFPLTVTSAQKNPTAFYLCASSLTRIGGSPLHFGNGTRLTVT.

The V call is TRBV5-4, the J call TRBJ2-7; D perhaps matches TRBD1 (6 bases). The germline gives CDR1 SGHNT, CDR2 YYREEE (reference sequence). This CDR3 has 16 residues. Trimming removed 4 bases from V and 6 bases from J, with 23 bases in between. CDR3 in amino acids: CASSDGEPYRVSEQYF. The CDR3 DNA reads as TGTGCCAGCAGCGATGGGGAACCCTACAGGGTCTCCGAGCAGTACTTC.

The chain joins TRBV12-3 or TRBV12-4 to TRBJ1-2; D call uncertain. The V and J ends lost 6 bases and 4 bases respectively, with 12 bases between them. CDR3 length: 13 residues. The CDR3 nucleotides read TGTGCCAGCAGCAACGGCCCCCCCTATGGCTACACCTTC. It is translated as CASSNGPPYGYTF.

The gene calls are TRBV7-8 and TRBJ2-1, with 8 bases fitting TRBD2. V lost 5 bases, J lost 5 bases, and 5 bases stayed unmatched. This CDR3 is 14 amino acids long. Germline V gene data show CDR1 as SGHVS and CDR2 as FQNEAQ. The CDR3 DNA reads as TGTGCCAGCAGCGGCGGGACTAGAGACAATGAGCAGTTCTTC. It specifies CASSGGTRDNEQFF.

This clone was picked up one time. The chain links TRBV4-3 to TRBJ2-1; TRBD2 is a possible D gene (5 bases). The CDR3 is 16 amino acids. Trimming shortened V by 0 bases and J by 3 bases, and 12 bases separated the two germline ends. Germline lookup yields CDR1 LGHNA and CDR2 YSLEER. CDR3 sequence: CASSQDFGEGYNEQFF. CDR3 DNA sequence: TGCGCCAGCAGCCAAGATTTCGGTGAGGGCTACAATGAGCAGTTCTTC.